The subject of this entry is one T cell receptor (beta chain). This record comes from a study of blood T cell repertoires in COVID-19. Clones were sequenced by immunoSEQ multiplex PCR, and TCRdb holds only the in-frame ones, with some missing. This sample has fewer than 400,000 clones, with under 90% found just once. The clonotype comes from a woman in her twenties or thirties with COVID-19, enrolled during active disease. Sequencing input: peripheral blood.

The CDR3 bases are TGTGCCAGCAGTTTACGGGGTAATGAAAAACTGTTTTTT. Translation: CASSLRGNEKLFF. The chain links TRBV27 to TRBJ1-4, with D unclear. Trimming shortened V by 2 bases and J by 4 bases, and 5 bases separated the two germline ends. In germline, CDR1 is MNHEY, CDR2 SMNVEV (reference sequence). This CDR3 region has 13 residues.